The 9 T cell receptor beta chains presented below share a single source sample, sequenced in a study of glioma-infiltrating T cells after dendritic cell vaccination. Some clones are missing from TCRdb's copy, which holds only in-frame ones; the method was immunoSEQ multiplex PCR. The data hold 85,000 to 100,000 clones, with approximately 75% observed a single time. Time point defined: after dendritic cell vaccination, including at tumor progression/relapse. The sample here was blood, taken after dendritic cell vaccination. Source of these receptors: a human donor with glioblastoma.

The chain has TRBV30 and TRBJ2-5, with D possibly matching TRBD2 (5 bases). Looked up from germline, CDR1 is GTSNPN and CDR2 is SVGIG (reference sequence). V was cut by 4 bases and J by 2 bases, with 14 bases left in between. The CDR3 totals 14 residues. CDR3 sequence reads: CAWITRAEQETQYF. CDR3 nucleotide sequence: TGTGCCTGGATTACGAGGGCAGAACAAGAGACCCAGTACTTC. The full variable domain, its missing parts supplied by reference TRBV30 and TRBJ2-5, is SQTIHQWPATLVQPVGSPLSLECTVEGTSNPNLYWYRQAAGRGLQLLFYSVGIGQISSEVPQNLSASRPQDRQFILSSKKLLLSDSGFYLCAWITRAEQETQYFGPGTRLLVL.

This clone has a single count. The V gene is TRBV4-2, the J gene TRBJ1-2, with D unclear. CDR1 LGHNA and CDR2 YNFKEQ come from the germline V gene. The ends were cut back, 1 base at V and 7 bases at J, with 19 bases in the middle. This CDR3 is built from 16 residues. CDR3 bases: TGTGCCAGCAGCCAAGCCGGTCAGCGGTTCACGGGTGGCTACACCTTC. This gives the protein CASSQAGQRFTGGYTF.

The rearrangement uses TRBV5-6 and TRBJ2-5; weak D call: TRBD2 (6 bases). V was trimmed by 4 bases and J by 5 bases, leaving 18 bases between them. Germline CDR1 SGHDT, CDR2 YYEEEE. The CDR3 consists of 15 residues. CDR3 protein: CASSPGDSGGETQYF. As DNA, the CDR3 is TGTGCCAGCAGCCCGGGGGACTCCGGTGGGGAGACCCAGTACTTC. Full variable domain (outside the CDR3, taken from reference TRBV5-6 and TRBJ2-5): DAGVTQSPTHLIKTRGQQVTLRCSPKSGHDTVSWYQQALGQGPQFIFQYYEEEERQRGNFPDRFSGHQFPNYSSELNVNALLLGDSALYLCASSPGDSGGETQYFGPGTRLLVL.

The V and J genes are TRBV7-8 and TRBJ2-7; TRBD2 aligns across 9 bases. The CDR3 runs to 14 residues. V trimming: 5 bases; J trimming: 1 base; junction bases outside the gene matches: 3. Germline V gene lookup returns CDR1 SGHVS and CDR2 FQNEAQ. This CDR3 reads CASSRLAESYEQYV. CDR3 bases: TGTGCCAGCAGCCGACTAGCGGAATCCTACGAGCAGTACGTC.

This chain links TRBV7-6 with TRBJ2-7; no clear D. Trimming cost V 2 bases and J 0 bases, with 8 bases left between them. The CDR3 covers 14 residues. The germline CDR1 and CDR2 sequences are SGHVS and FNYEAQ. CDR3 protein: CASSLTSGSYEQYF. The CDR3 DNA is TGTGCCAGCAGCTTAACCTCAGGCTCCTACGAGCAGTACTTC.

This CDR3 reads CASSQTSFRGYGYTF. Here the CDR3 DNA reads TGTGCCAGCAGCCAAACTAGTTTTCGGGGGTATGGCTACACCTTC. The chain combines TRBV7-3 with TRBJ1-2; D is possibly TRBD1 (5 bases). There are 15 residues in the CDR3. Germline V gene data show CDR1 as SGHTA and CDR2 as FQGTGA. V gave up 5 bases and J gave up 5 bases, with 18 bases separating them.

The chain has TRBV6-5 and TRBJ1-1, with D uncertain. V was clipped by 7 bases and J by 6 bases, with 15 bases between them. Germline loops: CDR1 MNHEY, CDR2 SVGAGI. The CDR3 is 13 amino acids. CDR3 region: CASTPRLWAEAFF. The CDR3 nucleotides are TGTGCCAGCACCCCGCGGTTGTGGGCTGAAGCTTTCTTT.

The rearrangement joins TRBV2 to TRBJ2-7; tentative D call: TRBD2 (5 bases). Germline V gene sequence: CDR1 SNHLY, CDR2 FYNNEI. V dropped 6 bases and J dropped 4 bases, with 10 bases sitting between them. There are 12 residues in the CDR3. CDR3: CASRQEEYEQYF. The CDR3 DNA sequence: TGTGCCAGCAGGCAGGAGGAGTACGAGCAGTACTTC.

V usage is TRBV29-1 and J usage is TRBJ1-2; D is uncertain. CDR1 and CDR2 (germline): SQVTM, ANQGSEA. The CDR3 length is 13 residues. In DNA form, the CDR3 reads TGCACCACCTCCTTGGGCACTGACTATGGCTACACCTTC. Its translation is CTTSLGTDYGYTF.